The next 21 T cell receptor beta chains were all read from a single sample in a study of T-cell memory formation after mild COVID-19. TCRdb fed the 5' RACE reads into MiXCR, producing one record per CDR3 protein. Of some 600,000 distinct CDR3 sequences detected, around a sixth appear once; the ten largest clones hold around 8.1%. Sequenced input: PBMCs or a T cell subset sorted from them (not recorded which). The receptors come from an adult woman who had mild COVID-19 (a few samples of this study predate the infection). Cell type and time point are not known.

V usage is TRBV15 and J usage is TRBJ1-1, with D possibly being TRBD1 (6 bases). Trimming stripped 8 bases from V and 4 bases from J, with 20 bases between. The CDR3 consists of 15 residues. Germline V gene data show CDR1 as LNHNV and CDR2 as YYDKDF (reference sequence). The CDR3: CATHEQGRYGTEAFF. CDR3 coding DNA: TGTGCCACCCACGAACAGGGTAGGTACGGCACTGAAGCTTTCTTT. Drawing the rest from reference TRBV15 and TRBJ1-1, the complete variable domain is DAMVIQNPRYQVTQFGKPVTLSCSQTLNHNVMYWYQQKSSQAPKLLFHYYDKDFNNEADTPDNFQSRRPNTSFCFLDIRSPGLGDTAMYLCATHEQGRYGTEAFFGQGTRLTVV.

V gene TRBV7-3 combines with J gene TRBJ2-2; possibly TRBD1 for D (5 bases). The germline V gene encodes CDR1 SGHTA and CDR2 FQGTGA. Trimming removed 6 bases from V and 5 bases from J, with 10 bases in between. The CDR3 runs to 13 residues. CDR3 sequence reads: CASRPQGTGELFF. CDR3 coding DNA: TGTGCCAGCAGGCCGCAGGGTACCGGGGAGCTGTTTTTT. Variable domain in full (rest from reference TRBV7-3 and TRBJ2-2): GAGVSQTPSNKVTEKGKYVELRCDPISGHTALYWYRQSLGQGPEFLIYFQGTGAADDSGLPNDRFFAVRPEGSVSTLKIQRTERGDSAVYLCASRPQGTGELFFGEGSRLTVL.

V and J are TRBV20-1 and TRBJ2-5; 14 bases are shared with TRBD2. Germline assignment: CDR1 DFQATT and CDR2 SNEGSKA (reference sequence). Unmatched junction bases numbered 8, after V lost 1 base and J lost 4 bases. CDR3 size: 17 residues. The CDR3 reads CSARGPTGLAGGETQYF. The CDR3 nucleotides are TGCAGTGCTAGAGGCCCAACTGGACTAGCGGGAGGAGAGACCCAGTACTTC.

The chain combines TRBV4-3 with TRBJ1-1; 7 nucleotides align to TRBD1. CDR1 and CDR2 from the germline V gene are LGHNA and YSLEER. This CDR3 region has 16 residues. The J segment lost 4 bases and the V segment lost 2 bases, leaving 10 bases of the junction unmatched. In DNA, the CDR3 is TGCGCCAGCAGCCAAATCCTCAGGGGGTCCTCCACTGAAGCTTTCTTT. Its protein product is CASSQILRGSSTEAFF.

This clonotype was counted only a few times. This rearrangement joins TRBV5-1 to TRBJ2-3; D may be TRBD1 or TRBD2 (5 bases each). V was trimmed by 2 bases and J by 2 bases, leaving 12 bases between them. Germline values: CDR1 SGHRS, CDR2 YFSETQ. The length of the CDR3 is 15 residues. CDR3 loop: CASSLGTLITDTQYF. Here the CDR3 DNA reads TGCGCCAGCAGCTTAGGGACCCTAATCACAGATACGCAGTATTTT.

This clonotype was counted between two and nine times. CDR3 coding DNA: TGTGCCAGCAGCGTCGGCTACCAAGAGACCCAGTACTTC. As protein: CASSVGYQETQYF. J is TRBJ2-5 and V is TRBV9; D uncertain. CDR3 length: 13 residues. Germline V gene data show CDR1 as SGDLS and CDR2 as YYNGEE. V dropped 2 bases and J dropped 0 bases, with 5 bases sitting between them.

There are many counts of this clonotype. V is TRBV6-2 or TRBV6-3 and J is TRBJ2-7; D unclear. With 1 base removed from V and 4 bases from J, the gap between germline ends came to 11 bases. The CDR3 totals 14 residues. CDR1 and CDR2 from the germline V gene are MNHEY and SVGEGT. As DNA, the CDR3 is TGTGCCAGCAGTTACTGGAAGACTGAATACGAGCAGTACTTC. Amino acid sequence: CASSYWKTEYEQYF.

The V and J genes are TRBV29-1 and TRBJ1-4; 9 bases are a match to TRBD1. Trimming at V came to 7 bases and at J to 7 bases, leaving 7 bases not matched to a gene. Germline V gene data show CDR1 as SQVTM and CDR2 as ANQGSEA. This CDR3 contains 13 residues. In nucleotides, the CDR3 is TGCAGCGCACGGACAGGGGCGGTTGAAAAACTGTTTTTT. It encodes CSARTGAVEKLFF.

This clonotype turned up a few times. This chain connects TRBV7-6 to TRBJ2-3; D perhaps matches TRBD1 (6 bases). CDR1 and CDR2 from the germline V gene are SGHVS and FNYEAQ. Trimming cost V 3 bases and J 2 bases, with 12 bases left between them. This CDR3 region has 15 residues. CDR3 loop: CASSFGDKLTDTQYF. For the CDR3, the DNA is TGTGCCAGCAGCTTCGGGGACAAACTCACAGATACGCAGTATTTT.

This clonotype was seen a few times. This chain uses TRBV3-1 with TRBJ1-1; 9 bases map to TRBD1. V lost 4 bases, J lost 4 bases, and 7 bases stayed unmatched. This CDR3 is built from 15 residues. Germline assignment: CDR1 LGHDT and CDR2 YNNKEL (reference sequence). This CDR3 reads CASSPSGTGRTEAFF. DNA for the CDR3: TGTGCCAGCAGCCCCTCGGGGACAGGGCGCACTGAAGCTTTCTTT.

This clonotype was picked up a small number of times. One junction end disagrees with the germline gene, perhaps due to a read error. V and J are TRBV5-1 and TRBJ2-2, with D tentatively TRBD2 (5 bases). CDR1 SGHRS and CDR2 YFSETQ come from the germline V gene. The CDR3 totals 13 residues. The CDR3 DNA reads TGCGCCAGCAGCTTGATGCCTCCCGGGGAGCTGTCTTTT. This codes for CASSLMPPGELSF. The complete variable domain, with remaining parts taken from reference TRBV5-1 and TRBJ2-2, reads KAGVTQTPRYLIKTRGQQVTLSCSPISGHRSVSWYQQTPGQGLQFLFEYFSETQRNKGNFPGRFSGRQFSNSRSEMNVSTLELGDSALYLCASSLMPPGELSFGEGSRLTVL.

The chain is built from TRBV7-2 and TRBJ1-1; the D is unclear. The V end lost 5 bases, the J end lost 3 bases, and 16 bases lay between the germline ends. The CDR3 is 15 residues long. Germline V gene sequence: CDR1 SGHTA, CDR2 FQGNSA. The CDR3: CASSPHRGVDTEAFF. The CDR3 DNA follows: TGTGCCAGCAGCCCCCACCGCGGGGTGGACACTGAAGCTTTCTTT.

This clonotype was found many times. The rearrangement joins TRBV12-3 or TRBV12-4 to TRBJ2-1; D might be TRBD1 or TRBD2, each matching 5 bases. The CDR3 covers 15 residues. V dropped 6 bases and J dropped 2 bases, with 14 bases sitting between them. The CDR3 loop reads CASSLGRAPYNEQFF. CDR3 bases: TGTGCCAGCAGCCTGGGACGGGCGCCCTACAATGAGCAGTTCTTC.

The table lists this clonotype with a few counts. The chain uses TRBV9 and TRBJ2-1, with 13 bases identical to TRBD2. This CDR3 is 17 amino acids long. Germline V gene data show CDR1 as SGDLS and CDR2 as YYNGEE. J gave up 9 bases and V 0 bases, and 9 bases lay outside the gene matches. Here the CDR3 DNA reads TGTGCCAGCAGCGTAGCTCCGACTAGCGGGGGGCAAGGTGAGCAGTTCTTC. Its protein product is CASSVAPTSGGQGEQFF. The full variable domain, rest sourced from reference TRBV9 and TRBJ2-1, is DSGVTQTPKHLITATGQRVTLRCSPRSGDLSVYWYQQSLDQGLQFLIQYYNGEERAKGNILERFSAQQFPDLHSELNLSSLELGDSALYFCASSVAPTSGGQGEQFFGPGTRLTVL.

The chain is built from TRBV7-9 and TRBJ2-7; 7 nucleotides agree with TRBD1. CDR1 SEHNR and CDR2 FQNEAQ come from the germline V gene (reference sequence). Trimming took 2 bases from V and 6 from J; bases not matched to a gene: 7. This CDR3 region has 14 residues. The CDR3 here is CASSLTGTVAEQYF. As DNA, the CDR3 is TGTGCCAGCAGCTTAACCGGGACAGTTGCCGAGCAGTACTTC. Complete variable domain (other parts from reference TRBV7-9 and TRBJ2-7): DTGVSQNPRHKITKRGQNVTFRCDPISEHNRLYWYRQTLGQGPEFLTYFQNEAQLEKSRLLSDRFSAERPKGSFSTLEIQRTEQGDSAMYLCASSLTGTVAEQYFGPGTRLTVT.

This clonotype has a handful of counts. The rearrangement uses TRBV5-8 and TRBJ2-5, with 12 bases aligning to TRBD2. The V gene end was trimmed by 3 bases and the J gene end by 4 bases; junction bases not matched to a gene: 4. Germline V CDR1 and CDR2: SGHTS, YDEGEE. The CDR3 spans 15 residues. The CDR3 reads CASSYGLAGPETQYF. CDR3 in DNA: TGTGCCAGCAGCTACGGACTAGCGGGGCCAGAGACCCAGTACTTC.

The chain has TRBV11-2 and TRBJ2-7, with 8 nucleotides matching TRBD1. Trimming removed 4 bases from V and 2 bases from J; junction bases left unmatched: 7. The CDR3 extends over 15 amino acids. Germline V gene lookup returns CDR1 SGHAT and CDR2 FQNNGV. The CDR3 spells CASSSYQDRAYEQYF. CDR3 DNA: TGTGCCAGCAGCTCTTACCAGGACAGGGCCTACGAGCAGTACTTC. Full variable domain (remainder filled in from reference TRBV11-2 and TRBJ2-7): EAGVAQSPRYKIIEKRQSVAFWCNPISGHATLYWYQQILGQGPKLLIQFQNNGVVDDSQLPKDRFSAERLKGVDSTLKIQPAKLEDSAVYLCASSSYQDRAYEQYFGPGTRLTVT.

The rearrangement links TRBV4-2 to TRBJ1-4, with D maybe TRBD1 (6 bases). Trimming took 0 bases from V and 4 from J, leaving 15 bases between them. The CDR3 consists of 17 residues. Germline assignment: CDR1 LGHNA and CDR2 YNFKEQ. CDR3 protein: CASSQDFADRVNEKLFF. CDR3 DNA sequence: TGTGCCAGCAGCCAAGATTTTGCGGACAGAGTTAATGAAAAACTGTTTTTT.

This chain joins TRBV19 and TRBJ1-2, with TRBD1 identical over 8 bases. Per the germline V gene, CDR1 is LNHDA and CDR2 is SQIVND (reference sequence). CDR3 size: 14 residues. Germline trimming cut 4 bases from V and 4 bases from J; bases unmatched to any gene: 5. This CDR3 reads CASSTLQGGYGYTF. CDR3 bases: TGTGCCAGTAGTACATTACAGGGGGGCTATGGCTACACCTTC.

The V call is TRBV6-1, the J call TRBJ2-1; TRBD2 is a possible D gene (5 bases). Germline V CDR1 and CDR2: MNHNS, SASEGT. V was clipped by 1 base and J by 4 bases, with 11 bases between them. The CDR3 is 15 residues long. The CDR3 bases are TGTGCCAGCAGTGAAGGGAGCACGGGGTACAATGAGCAGTTCTTC. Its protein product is CASSEGSTGYNEQFF.

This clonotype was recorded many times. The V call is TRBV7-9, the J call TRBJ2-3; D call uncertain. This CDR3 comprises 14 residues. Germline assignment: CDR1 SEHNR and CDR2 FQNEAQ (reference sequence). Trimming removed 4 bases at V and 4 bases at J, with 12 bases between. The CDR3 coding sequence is TGTGCCAGCAGCTGGGGTAGCTCTTCAGATACGCAGTATTTT. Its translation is CASSWGSSSDTQYF.